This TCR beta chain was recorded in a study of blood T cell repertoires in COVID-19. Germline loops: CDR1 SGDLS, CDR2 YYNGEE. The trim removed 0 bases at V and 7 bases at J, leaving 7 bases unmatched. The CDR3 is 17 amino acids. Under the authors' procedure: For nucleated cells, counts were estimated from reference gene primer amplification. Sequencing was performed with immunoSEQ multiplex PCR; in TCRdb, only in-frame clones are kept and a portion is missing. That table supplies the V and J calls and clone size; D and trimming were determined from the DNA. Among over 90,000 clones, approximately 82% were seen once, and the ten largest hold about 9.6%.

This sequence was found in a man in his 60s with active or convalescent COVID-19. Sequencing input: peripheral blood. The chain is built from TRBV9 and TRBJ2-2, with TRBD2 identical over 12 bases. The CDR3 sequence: CASSVGSSGRVNGELFF. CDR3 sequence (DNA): TGTGCCAGCAGCGTAGGGTCTAGCGGGAGGGTAAACGGGGAGCTGTTTTTT.